The entry below describes one T cell receptor (beta chain). These data originate in a study of T cell responses to AZD1222 COVID-19 vaccine. Sequenced by immunoSEQ multiplex PCR; TCRdb stores in-frame clones only, minus some. This sample has roughly 4,700 clones; 70% to 90% occur once, and the top ten carry 5% to 5.5%. Material: peripheral blood, obtained 28 days after the second AZD1222 dose. This TCR derives from an adult who received the AZD1222 COVID-19 vaccine.

CDR3 nucleotide sequence: TGCGCCAGCAGCCAAGATCCCTCAGGACAGGGCGGGGGGGACACTGAAGCTTTCTTT. It translates to CASSQDPSGQGGGDTEAFF. The chain uses TRBV4-3 and TRBJ1-1, with 8 bases identical to TRBD1. The V and J ends lost 0 bases and 3 bases, in that order; junction bases with no gene match: 15. The germline V gene encodes CDR1 LGHNA and CDR2 YSLEER. The CDR3 totals 19 residues.